A selection of T cell receptor beta chains follows, all from one sample in a study of T cells in Graves' hyperthyroidism and ophthalmopathy. Each CDR3 protein is one row after TCRdb ran MiXCR on the multiplex PCR reads. Seen here are more than 550,000 distinct CDR3 sequences, roughly 45% observed once, and the top ten hold approximately 6.8%. Input material: peripheral blood or thyroid tissue (not recorded which). These receptor sequences come from an adult man with Graves' disease, either hyperthyroidism or ophthalmopathy (not recorded which). Each CDR3 is given with its conserved first and last residue. The D gene is left open where the match is weak. Some rows mark clone size as missing; the rest say once, few, many or name a class of expanded clone.

clone_size,j_call,v_call,d_call,cdr3_aa,cdr3_nt
few,TRBJ2-7,TRBV20-1,TRBD1,CSALRTGPYEQYF,TGCAGTGCCCTTCGGACAGGGCCCTACGAGCAGTACTTC
few,TRBJ1-5,TRBV6-6,NA,CASSYYQDQPQHF,TGTGCCAGCAGTTATTATCAGGACCAGCCCCAGCATTTT
NA,TRBJ1-6,TRBV7-9,TRBD1,CASSSHDLQGEESPLHF,TGTGCCAGCAGCTCGCACGACCTACAGGGGGAGGAGTCACCCCTCCACTTT
many,TRBJ1-1,TRBV9,TRBD1,CASSVVTGDTEAFF,TGTGCCAGCAGCGTAGTCACAGGGGACACTGAAGCTTTCTTT
NA,TRBJ2-7,TRBV7-3,NA,CARAGHSYEQYF,TGTGCTAGGGCAGGGCATTCCTACGAGCAGTACTTC
few,TRBJ2-5,TRBV13,TRBD1,CASSLEGTAQETQYF,TGTGCCAGCAGCTTAGAAGGGACAGCCCAAGAGACCCAGTACTTC
NA,TRBJ2-2,TRBV7-8,NA,CASSLRAGLNTGELFF,TGTGCCAGCAGCCTAAGGGCAGGACTGAACACCGGGGAGCTGTTTTTT
NA,TRBJ1-1,TRBV2,TRBD1,CASTIGTANTEAFF,TGTGCCAGCACCATCGGGACAGCTAACACTGAAGCTTTCTTT
NA,TRBJ1-2,TRBV25-1,NA,CASSSSGGENYGYTF,TGTGCCAGCAGCTCGTCTGGGGGAGAGAACTATGGCTACACCTTC
NA,TRBJ2-7,TRBV20-1,NA,CSYGQWYEQYF,TGCAGTTACGGACAGTGGTACGAGCAGTACTTC
NA,TRBJ2-2,TRBV19,NA,CASTFGTETGELFF,TGTGCCAGTACTTTCGGGACGGAAACCGGGGAGCTGTTTTTT
NA,TRBJ2-7,TRBV5-6,TRBD1,CASSLVSGGFYEQYF,TGTGCCAGCAGCTTGGTTTCAGGGGGCTTCTACGAGCAGTACTTC
NA,TRBJ2-2,TRBV7-9,TRBD2,CASTAAGGNTGELFF,TGTGCCAGCACCGCGGCGGGGGGGAACACCGGGGAGCTGTTTTTT
NA,TRBJ1-2,TRBV20-1,NA,CSARYGGASIGYTF,TGCAGTGCTAGATACGGGGGCGCGTCGATCGGCTACACCTTC
NA,TRBJ2-5,TRBV12-3/TRBV12-4,NA,CASRGGTVEETQYF,TGTGCCAGCAGGGGGGGGACAGTAGAAGAGACCCAGTACTTC
NA,TRBJ1-1,TRBV20-1,TRBD1,CSAGQGHAEAFF,TGCAGTGCTGGACAGGGACATGCTGAAGCTTTCTTT
NA,TRBJ1-2,TRBV5-1,NA,CASSLLRESNYGYTF,TGCGCCAGCAGCCTCCTCCGGGAGTCTAACTATGGCTACACCTTC
NA,TRBJ1-6,TRBV10-3,NA,CAISEPNF,TGTGCCATCAGTGAGCCGAACTTT
many,TRBJ1-5,TRBV24-1,NA,CATSDPGRGGDQPQHF,TGTGCCACCAGTGACCCGGGGAGGGGCGGAGATCAGCCCCAGCATTTT
NA,TRBJ2-7,TRBV5-1,TRBD2,CASSLRLMTSGTSYEQYF,TGCGCCAGCAGCTTGCGCCTCATGACTAGCGGGACATCCTACGAGCAGTACTTC
few,TRBJ1-3,TRBV5-1,TRBD1,CASSLGTGGGSGNTIYF,TGCGCCAGCAGCTTAGGGACAGGGGGAGGATCTGGAAACACCATATATTTT
once,TRBJ1-2,TRBV29-1,NA,CRASGPGYTF,TGCAGAGCAAGTGGACCGGGCTACACCTTC
few,TRBJ1-6,TRBV6-4,NA,CASSERIPAPLHF,TGTGCCAGCAGTGAAAGGATTCCAGCACCCCTCCACTTT
NA,TRBJ1-4,TRBV20-1,NA,CSASFLALGGLTEKLFF,TGCAGTGCTAGTTTTCTAGCATTGGGTGGACTGACTGAAAAACTGTTTTTT
NA,TRBJ1-5,TRBV30,NA,CAWSAPRPRRNQPQHF,TGTGCCTGGAGTGCCCCTCGACCCCGGAGGAATCAGCCCCAGCATTTT
many,TRBJ1-1,TRBV7-8,NA,CASSVRGGNTEAFF,TGTGCCAGCAGCGTAAGGGGCGGGAACACTGAAGCTTTCTTT
once,TRBJ2-1,TRBV6-2/TRBV6-3,NA,CASSYFSGQNNEQFF,TGTGCCAGCAGTTACTTCTCGGGACAAAACAATGAGCAGTTCTTC
NA,TRBJ2-7,TRBV19,NA,CASSISGWYF,TGTGCCAGTAGTATAAGCGGGTGGTACTTC
NA,TRBJ1-3,TRBV5-1,NA,CASSFRGDSGNTIYF,TGCGCCAGCAGCTTTCGGGGGGACTCTGGAAACACCATATATTTT
many,TRBJ1-5,TRBV7-9,TRBD1,CATGGQGDQPQHF,TGTGCCACCGGGGGACAGGGGGATCAGCCCCAGCATTTT
NA,TRBJ1-5,TRBV9,NA,CASSVDRNQPQHF,TGTGCCAGCAGCGTAGACAGGAATCAGCCCCAGCATTTT
NA,TRBJ1-5,TRBV9,NA,CASSVGDQPYSNQPQHF,TGTGCCAGCAGCGTAGGCGATCAACCGTATAGCAATCAGCCCCAGCATTTT
many,TRBJ1-2,TRBV10-3,NA,CAINTGLVYGYTF,TGTGCCATCAACACCGGCCTCGTCTATGGCTACACCTTC
few,TRBJ2-5,TRBV7-3,NA,CASSPIRGYQETQYF,TGTGCCAGCAGCCCCATCCGGGGATACCAAGAGACCCAGTACTTC
NA,TRBJ1-4,TRBV3-1,TRBD1,CASGPGTVLNEKLFF,TGTGCCAGCGGCCCCGGGACAGTACTCAATGAAAAACTGTTTTTT
many,TRBJ1-1,TRBV7-9,NA,CASSPGQTEAFF,TGTGCCAGCAGCCCAGGACAGACTGAAGCTTTCTTT
NA,TRBJ1-3,TRBV7-6,NA,CASRPPQGAGNTIYF,TGTGCCAGCAGGCCACCCCAGGGCGCTGGAAACACCATATATTTT
many,TRBJ1-2,TRBV24-1,NA,CATSDSQGEYYGYTF,TGTGCCACCAGTGATTCCCAGGGAGAATACTATGGCTACACCTTC
many,TRBJ1-5,TRBV10-3,NA,CAISDYDRPNQPQHF,TGTGCCATCAGTGATTACGACAGGCCCAATCAGCCCCAGCATTTT
many,TRBJ2-2,TRBV7-2,NA,CASSASRTNTGELFF,TGTGCCAGCAGTGCTAGCAGGACGAACACCGGGGAGCTGTTTTTT
many,TRBJ1-4,TRBV2,NA,CASSGIGATNEKLFF,TGTGCCAGCAGTGGAATTGGAGCAACTAATGAAAAACTGTTTTTT